These T cell receptor beta chains were read from a single sample in a study of cytomegalovirus exposure and HLA in healthy donors. The table came from immunoSEQ multiplex PCR; TCRdb's copy has only in-frame clones and leaves some out. Of about 100,000 clones in the sample, about 75% are singletons; the top ten hold less than 9%. The sample comprised PBMCs. The receptors originated from a man aged 35 to 55 in good health and CMV-seropositive. The CDR3 runs from the conserved cysteine through the conserved F or W. The D gene is left open where the match is weak. Only some rows state a clone size, as once, few, many or a class for expanded clones.

j_call	d_call	v_call	clone_size	cdr3_aa	cdr3_nt
TRBJ1-3	-	TRBV2	few	CASSERPWLGARGNTIYF	TGTGCCAGCAGTGAAAGGCCCTGGCTGGGGGCACGTGGAAACACCATATATTTT
TRBJ2-5	-	TRBV4-3	-	CASSQVVREETQYF	TGCGCCAGCAGCCAAGTGGTCAGGGAAGAGACCCAGTACTTC
TRBJ1-4	-	TRBV6-6	-	CASSYTGFNEKLFF	TGTGCCAGCAGTTACACCGGGTTTAATGAAAAACTGTTTTTT
TRBJ2-7	TRBD1	TRBV18	few	CASSPQGQSSYEQYF	TGTGCCAGCTCACCGCAGGGACAGAGCTCCTACGAGCAGTACTTC
TRBJ2-3	-	TRBV6-5	once	CASVQDTDTQYF	TGTGCCAGCGTCCAGGACACAGATACGCAGTATTTT
TRBJ2-5	TRBD2	TRBV18	-	CASSPAGGREETQYF	TGTGCCAGCTCACCAGCGGGAGGGAGAGAAGAGACCCAGTACTTC
TRBJ1-4	TRBD1	TRBV28	-	CASTLRQGGKLFF	TGTGCCAGCACCTTGAGGCAGGGGGGAAAACTGTTTTTT
TRBJ2-3	TRBD2	TRBV6-5	few	CASSFLAGDTDTQYF	TGTGCCAGCAGTTTCTTAGCGGGAGACACAGATACGCAGTATTTT
TRBJ1-1	-	TRBV6-1	-	CASGTPEAFF	TGTGCCAGCGGGACTCCTGAAGCTTTCTTT
TRBJ2-1	TRBD2	TRBV5-1	-	CASNPRTSGSDNEQFF	TGCGCCAGCAACCCCAGGACTAGCGGATCCGACAATGAGCAGTTCTTC
TRBJ1-5	-	TRBV19	-	CASSIANRNQPQHF	TGTGCCAGTAGTATAGCTAATCGCAATCAGCCCCAGCATTTT
TRBJ1-2	-	TRBV10-1	-	CASLGRGSGYGYTF	TGCGCCAGCCTAGGACGGGGATCCGGCTATGGCTACACCTTC
TRBJ1-1	TRBD1	TRBV7-9	-	CASREVGQGNTEAFF	TGTGCCAGCAGAGAAGTGGGACAGGGAAACACTGAAGCTTTCTTT
TRBJ1-1	-	TRBV15	-	CATSRDSATEAFF	TGTGCCACCAGCAGAGACAGTGCCACTGAAGCTTTCTTT
TRBJ2-7	TRBD1	TRBV28	once	CASSPQGEQYF	TGTGCCAGCAGTCCACAGGGGGAGCAGTACTTC
TRBJ1-2	TRBD1	TRBV29-1	-	CSVEGRTGTGDGYTF	TGCAGCGTTGAAGGCCGTACTGGGACAGGGGACGGCTACACCTTC
TRBJ2-3	-	TRBV5-4	-	CASSRGARGADTQYF	TGTGCCAGCAGCCGGGGGGCCAGGGGAGCGGATACGCAGTATTTT
TRBJ2-3	TRBD2	TRBV2	-	CASSATPGGDTQYF	TGTGCCAGCAGCGCCACCCCGGGAGGGGATACGCAGTATTTT
TRBJ2-7	-	TRBV14	-	CASSQWGGHDYEQYF	TGTGCCAGCAGCCAATGGGGGGGGCACGACTACGAGCAGTACTTC
TRBJ1-4	-	TRBV19	-	CASKERTGNEKLFF	TGTGCCAGTAAAGAAAGAACTGGTAATGAAAAACTGTTTTTT
TRBJ1-2	TRBD1	TRBV6-1	-	CASSLQGDGYGYTF	TGTGCCAGCAGCTTACAGGGGGATGGGTATGGCTACACCTTC
TRBJ2-1	TRBD2	TRBV28	-	CASTPSGRGSHEQFF	TGTGCCAGCACCCCGAGCGGGAGGGGGTCCCATGAGCAGTTCTTC
TRBJ2-5	-	TRBV7-2	once	CASTPRPHSQETQYF	TGTGCCAGCACCCCAAGGCCGCACAGCCAAGAGACCCAGTACTTC
TRBJ2-3	TRBD2	TRBV9	-	CASSVGRSGRASTDTQYF	TGTGCCAGCAGCGTAGGAAGGAGCGGGAGGGCTAGCACAGATACGCAGTATTTT
TRBJ1-4	TRBD1	TRBV5-1	once	CASSLSGQTNEKLFF	TGCGCCAGCAGCTTGTCGGGACAGACTAATGAAAAACTGTTTTTT
TRBJ2-5	TRBD2	TRBV11-1	-	CASSPGGLAGRETQYF	TGTGCCAGCAGCCCCGGGGGACTAGCGGGGAGGGAGACCCAGTACTTC
TRBJ2-1	-	TRBV5-1	-	CASSLNGDLYNEQFF	TGCGCCAGCAGCTTGAACGGAGATTTATACAATGAGCAGTTCTTC
TRBJ2-1	-	TRBV28	-	CASSSFRIGDEQFF	TGTGCCAGCAGTTCATTCAGAATTGGAGATGAGCAGTTCTTC
TRBJ2-1	TRBD2	TRBV10-1	-	CASSEGAGVTYNEQFF	TGCGCCAGCAGTGAGGGAGCGGGGGTGACATACAATGAGCAGTTCTTC
TRBJ2-7	-	TRBV23-1	-	CASSQCGSGCYEQYF	TGCGCCAGCAGTCAATGCGGGTCAGGCTGCTACGAGCAGTACTTC
TRBJ2-7	-	TRBV28	-	CASSFFQGRREQYF	TGTGCCAGCAGTTTTTTTCAGGGGAGACGCGAGCAGTACTTC
TRBJ1-1	TRBD1	TRBV11-2	-	CASSLGGGTGGAEAFF	TGTGCCAGCAGCTTAGGAGGGGGGACAGGGGGGGCTGAAGCTTTCTTT
TRBJ2-1	TRBD2	TRBV18	once	CASSPRVLAGQSYNEQFF	TGTGCCAGCTCACCCCGGGTATTAGCGGGCCAGAGTTACAATGAGCAGTTCTTC
TRBJ1-6	-	TRBV19	few	CASSIAGRNSPLHF	TGTGCCAGTAGTATAGCTGGGAGGAATTCACCCCTCCACTTT
TRBJ1-3	-	TRBV5-4	once	CASSPTGSGNTIYF	TGTGCCAGCAGTCCGACGGGCTCTGGAAACACCATATATTTT
TRBJ1-5	-	TRBV15	-	CATTQRGGLRSNQPQHF	TGTGCCACCACCCAACGGGGGGGGCTAAGAAGCAATCAGCCCCAGCATTTT
TRBJ1-4	TRBD1	TRBV7-9	-	CASSPGQGGEKLFF	TGTGCCAGCAGCCCGGGACAGGGAGGAGAAAAACTGTTTTTT
TRBJ1-4	TRBD1	TRBV4-3	-	CASSPQGVENEKLFF	TGCGCCAGCAGCCCGCAGGGGGTTGAGAATGAAAAACTGTTTTTT
TRBJ2-2	TRBD1	TRBV5-4	-	CASSPGQVTGELFF	TGTGCCAGCAGCCCTGGACAGGTTACCGGGGAGCTGTTTTTT
TRBJ2-7	TRBD1	TRBV11-2	-	CASSLDHRQGAAEQYF	TGTGCCAGCAGCTTAGATCACAGACAGGGGGCTGCCGAGCAGTACTTC
TRBJ2-7	TRBD2	TRBV28	-	CASSLGTSGSLTYEQYF	TGTGCCAGCAGCCTGGGGACTAGCGGGAGTTTAACCTACGAGCAGTACTTC
TRBJ1-1	-	TRBV7-3	-	CASSLMAGDTEAFF	TGTGCCAGCAGCTTAATGGCAGGGGATACTGAAGCTTTCTTT
TRBJ2-7	-	TRBV2	-	CASRTEDYEQYF	TGTGCCAGCCGGACAGAGGACTACGAGCAGTACTTC
TRBJ2-6	TRBD1	TRBV27	-	CASSPGQGVRGANVLTF	TGTGCCAGCAGCCCGGGACAGGGGGTCCGTGGGGCCAACGTCCTGACTTTC
TRBJ2-1	TRBD2	TRBV5-8	-	CASSLPSGGNNEQFF	TGTGCCAGCAGCCTCCCTAGCGGGGGGAACAATGAGCAGTTCTTC
TRBJ2-3	-	TRBV19	-	CASSAQETADTQYF	TGTGCCAGTAGTGCACAGGAAACGGCAGATACGCAGTATTTT
TRBJ2-5	TRBD1	TRBV4-1	-	CASSPTGEAETQYF	TGCGCCAGCAGCCCGACAGGGGAGGCAGAGACCCAGTACTTC
TRBJ2-1	-	TRBV4-1	-	CASSQGWNGGSYNEQFF	TGCGCCAGCAGCCAAGGCTGGAACGGGGGCTCCTACAATGAGCAGTTCTTC
TRBJ2-2	TRBD1	TRBV7-6	-	CASSLKDRYTGELFF	TGTGCCAGCAGCTTAAAGGACAGGTACACCGGGGAGCTGTTTTTT